This T cell receptor beta chain came from a study of T cells after yellow fever vaccination. Study observations and caveats: CD4 and CD8 compartments shared a small share of clonotypes, likely from convergent recombination.

MiXCR, applied by TCRdb to the 5' RACE reads, yields one record per CDR3 protein. The repertoire holds approximately 110,000 distinct CDR3 sequences, roughly 6.7% seen once, with 2.5% in the top ten. Notes on this clonotype: Its antigen is not identified.

The receptor comes from a man between 18 and 35 years old who received the YFV17D yellow fever vaccine. Sequencing was performed on CD4+ T cells sorted from PBMCs, taken around 10 days after the first yellow fever vaccination.

The CDR3 loop is CASSYSGTLAKNIQYF. The CDR3 DNA reads TGTGCCAGCAGTTATAGTGGCACTTTAGCCAAAAACATTCAGTACTTC. The V and J genes are TRBV12-3 or TRBV12-4 and TRBJ2-4; D unresolved. V lost 4 bases to trimming and J lost 0 bases, with 13 bases between them. The CDR3 is made up of 16 amino acids.